In this sample, the clone carrying this TCR beta chain turned up a few times. This sample was taken from a study of blood T cells in healthy people across ages. Using a J-beta primer mix together with a sample-barcoded 5' primer, a second PCR was run for about 6 to 12 cycles. TCRdb re-called the 5' RACE reads through MiXCR, storing one row per CDR3 protein. The sample contains 550,000 to 750,000 distinct CDR3 sequences, under 25% of which appear only once. Trimming took 7 bases from V and 5 from J; bases not matched to a gene: 3. The CDR3 extends over 11 amino acids. Germline CDR1 reads SQVTM; CDR2 reads ANQGSEA.

The TCR sequence derives from a man between 65 and 79 years old in good health. The rearrangement links TRBV29-1 to TRBJ2-5, with TRBD1 matching 8 bases. The specimen was blood. The CDR3 loop reads CSGGQAETQYF. DNA of the CDR3: TGCAGCGGGGGACAGGCGGAGACCCAGTACTTC.